This T cell receptor beta chain was sequenced during a study of cytomegalovirus exposure and HLA in healthy donors. Comments on this clone: What it recognizes is unknown.

Study-wide results and limits: Reportedly, cytomegalovirus status was diagnosed with high sensitivity and specificity. There were some public TCRs occurring in many donors, but most TCR sequences were rare. The CMV antigen specificity of three CMV-associated chains was confirmed through in vitro analysis.

Using immunoSEQ multiplex PCR, the repertoire was profiled, and TCRdb retains in-frame clones only, with some absent. The data show approximately 140,000 clones, around 87% seen once. The TCR comes from a man aged 18 to 35 in good health and CMV-seropositive. Sequenced sample: PBMCs.

The CDR3 region is CASSSGVGFSNQPQHF. In nucleotides, the CDR3 is TGTGCCAGCAGTTCTGGCGTCGGGTTTAGCAATCAGCCCCAGCATTTT. This rearrangement joins TRBV11-2 to TRBJ1-5; D remains ambiguous. CDR1 is SGHAT and CDR2 is FQNNGV in the germline V gene. CDR3 length: 16 amino acids. Trimming took 6 bases from V and 0 from J, leaving 15 bases between them.